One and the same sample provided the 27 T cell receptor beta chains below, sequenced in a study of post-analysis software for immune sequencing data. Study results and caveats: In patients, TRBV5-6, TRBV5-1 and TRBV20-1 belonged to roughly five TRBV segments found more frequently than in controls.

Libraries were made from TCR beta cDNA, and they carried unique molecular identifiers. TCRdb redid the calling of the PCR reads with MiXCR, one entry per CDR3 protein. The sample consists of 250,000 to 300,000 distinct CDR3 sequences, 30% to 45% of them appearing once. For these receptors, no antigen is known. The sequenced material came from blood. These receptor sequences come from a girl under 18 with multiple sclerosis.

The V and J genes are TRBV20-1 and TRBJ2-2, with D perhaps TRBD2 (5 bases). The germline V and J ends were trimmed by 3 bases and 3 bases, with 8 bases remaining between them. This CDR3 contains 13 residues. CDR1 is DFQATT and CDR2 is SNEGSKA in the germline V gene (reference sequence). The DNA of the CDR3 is TGCAGTGCTAGTCGGCGGGACACCGGGGAGCTGTTTTTT. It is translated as CSASRRDTGELFF.

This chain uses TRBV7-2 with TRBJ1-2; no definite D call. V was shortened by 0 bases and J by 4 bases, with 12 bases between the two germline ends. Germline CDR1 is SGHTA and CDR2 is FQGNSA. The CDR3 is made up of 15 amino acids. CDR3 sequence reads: CASSLAGTETYGYTF. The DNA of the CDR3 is TGTGCCAGCAGCTTAGCTGGCACAGAGACCTATGGCTACACCTTC.

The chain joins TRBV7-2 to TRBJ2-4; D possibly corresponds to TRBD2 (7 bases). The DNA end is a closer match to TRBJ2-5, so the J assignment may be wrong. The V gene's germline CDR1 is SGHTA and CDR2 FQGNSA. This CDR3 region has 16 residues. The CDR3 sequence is CASSSETAGAGETQYF. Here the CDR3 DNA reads TGTGCCAGCAGCTCCGAGACGGCGGGGGCGGGGGAGACCCAGTACTTC.

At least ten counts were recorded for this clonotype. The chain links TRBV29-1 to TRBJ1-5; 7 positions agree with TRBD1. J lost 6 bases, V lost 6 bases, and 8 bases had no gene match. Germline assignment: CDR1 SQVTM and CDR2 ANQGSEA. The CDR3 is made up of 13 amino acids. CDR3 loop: CSVKDREGQPQHF. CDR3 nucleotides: TGCAGCGTCAAAGACAGGGAGGGTCAGCCCCAGCATTTT.

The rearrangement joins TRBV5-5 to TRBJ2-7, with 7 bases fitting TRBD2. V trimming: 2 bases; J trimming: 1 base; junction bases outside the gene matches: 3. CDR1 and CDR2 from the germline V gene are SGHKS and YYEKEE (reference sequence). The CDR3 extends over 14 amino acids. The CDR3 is CASSFGGESYEQYF. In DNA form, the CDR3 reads TGTGCCAGCAGCTTTGGGGGGGAATCCTACGAGCAGTACTTC.

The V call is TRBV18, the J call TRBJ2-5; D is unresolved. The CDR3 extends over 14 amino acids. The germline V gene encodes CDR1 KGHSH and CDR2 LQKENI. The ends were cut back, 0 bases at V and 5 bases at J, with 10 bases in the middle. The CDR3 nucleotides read TGTGCCAGCTCACCACCGATGAAAGGGGAGACCCAGTACTTC. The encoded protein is CASSPPMKGETQYF.

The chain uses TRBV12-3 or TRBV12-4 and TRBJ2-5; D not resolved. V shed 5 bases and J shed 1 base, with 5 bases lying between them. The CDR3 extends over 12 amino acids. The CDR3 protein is CASSQRQETQYF. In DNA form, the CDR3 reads TGTGCCAGCAGTCAGCGCCAAGAGACCCAGTACTTC.

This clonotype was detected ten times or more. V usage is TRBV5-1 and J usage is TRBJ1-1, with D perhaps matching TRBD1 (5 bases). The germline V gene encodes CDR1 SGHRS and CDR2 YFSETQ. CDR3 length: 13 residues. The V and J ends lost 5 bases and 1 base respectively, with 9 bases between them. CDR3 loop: CASRSTGNTEAFF. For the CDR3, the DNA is TGCGCCAGCAGGTCTACAGGGAACACTGAAGCTTTCTTT.

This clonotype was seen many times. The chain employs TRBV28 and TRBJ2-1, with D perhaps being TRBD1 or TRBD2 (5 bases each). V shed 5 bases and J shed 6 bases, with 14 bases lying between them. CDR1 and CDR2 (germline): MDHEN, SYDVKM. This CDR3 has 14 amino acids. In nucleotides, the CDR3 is TGTGCCAGCAGTCCCGATACTGGGGGCAATGAGCAGTTCTTC. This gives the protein CASSPDTGGNEQFF. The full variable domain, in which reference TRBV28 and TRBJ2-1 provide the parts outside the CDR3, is DVKVTQSSRYLVKRTGEKVFLECVQDMDHENMFWYRQDPGLGLRLIYFSYDVKMKEKGDIPEGYSVSREKKERFSLILESASTNQTSMYLCASSPDTGGNEQFFGPGTRLTVL.

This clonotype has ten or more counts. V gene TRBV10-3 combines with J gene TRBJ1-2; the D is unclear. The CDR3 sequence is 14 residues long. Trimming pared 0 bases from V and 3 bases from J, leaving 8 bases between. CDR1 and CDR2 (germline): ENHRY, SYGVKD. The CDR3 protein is CAISESASDYGYTF. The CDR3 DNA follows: TGTGCCATCAGTGAGTCGGCGTCAGACTATGGCTACACCTTC.

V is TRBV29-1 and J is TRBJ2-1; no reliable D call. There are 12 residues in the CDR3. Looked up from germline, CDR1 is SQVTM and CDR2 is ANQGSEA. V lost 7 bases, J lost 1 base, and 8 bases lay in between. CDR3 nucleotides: TGCAGCGCCTGGATTTCCTACAATGAGCAGTTCTTC. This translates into CSAWISYNEQFF.

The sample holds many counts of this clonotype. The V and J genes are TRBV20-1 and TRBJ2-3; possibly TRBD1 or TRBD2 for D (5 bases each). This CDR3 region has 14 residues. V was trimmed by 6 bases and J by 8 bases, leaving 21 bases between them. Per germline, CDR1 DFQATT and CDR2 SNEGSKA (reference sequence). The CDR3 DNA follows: TGCAGTGCGGAAAAGCCAGAGGGGTTGGGTACGCAGTATTTT. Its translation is CSAEKPEGLGTQYF.

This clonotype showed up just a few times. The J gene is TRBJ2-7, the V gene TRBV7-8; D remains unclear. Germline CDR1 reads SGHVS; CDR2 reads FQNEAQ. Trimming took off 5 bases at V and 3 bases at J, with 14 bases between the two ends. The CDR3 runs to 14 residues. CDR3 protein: CASSLSRTLYEQYF. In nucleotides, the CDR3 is TGTGCCAGCAGCCTATCTAGGACCCTCTACGAGCAGTACTTC.

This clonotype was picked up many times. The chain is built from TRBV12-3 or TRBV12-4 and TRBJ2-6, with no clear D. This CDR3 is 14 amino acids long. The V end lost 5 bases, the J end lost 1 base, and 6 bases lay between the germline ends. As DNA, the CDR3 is TGTGCCAGCAGTCCCACATCTGGGGCCAACGTCCTGACTTTC. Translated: CASSPTSGANVLTF.

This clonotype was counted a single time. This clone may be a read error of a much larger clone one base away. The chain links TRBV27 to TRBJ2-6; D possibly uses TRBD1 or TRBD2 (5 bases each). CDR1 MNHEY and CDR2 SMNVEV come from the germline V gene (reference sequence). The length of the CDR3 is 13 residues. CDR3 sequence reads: CATGLSGASVLTF. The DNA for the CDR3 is TGTGCCACGGGGTTGTCTGGGGCCAGCGTCCTGACTTTC.

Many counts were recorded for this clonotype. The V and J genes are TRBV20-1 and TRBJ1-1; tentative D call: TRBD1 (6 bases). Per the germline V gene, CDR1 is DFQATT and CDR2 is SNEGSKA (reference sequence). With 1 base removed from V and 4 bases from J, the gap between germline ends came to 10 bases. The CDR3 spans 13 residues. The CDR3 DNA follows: TGCAGTGCTAGAGGGGAGGGGGGCACTGAAGCTTTCTTT. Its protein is CSARGEGGTEAFF.

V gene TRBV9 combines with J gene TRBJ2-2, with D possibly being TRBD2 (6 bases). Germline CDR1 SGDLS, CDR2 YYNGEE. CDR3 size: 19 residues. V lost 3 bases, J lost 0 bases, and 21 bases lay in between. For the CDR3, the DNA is TGTGCCAGCAGCGAGGCCCTTCTGTCGCGGGGCGCGAACACCGGGGAGCTGTTTTTT. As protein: CASSEALLSRGANTGELFF.

The CDR3 reads CATSRSDSGNQPQHF. CDR3 DNA sequence: TGTGCCACCAGCAGATCAGATAGTGGCAATCAGCCCCAGCATTTT. The genes are TRBV15 and TRBJ1-5, with unresolved D. CDR3 length equals 15 residues. Looked up from germline, CDR1 is LNHNV and CDR2 is YYDKDF (reference sequence). V lost 2 bases and J 2 bases, leaving 10 bases between the germline ends.

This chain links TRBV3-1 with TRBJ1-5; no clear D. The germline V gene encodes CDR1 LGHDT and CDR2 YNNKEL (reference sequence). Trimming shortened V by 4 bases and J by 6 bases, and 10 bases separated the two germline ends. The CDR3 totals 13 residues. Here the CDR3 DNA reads TGTGCCAGCAGCCCATACTTAGGTCAGCCCCAGCATTTT. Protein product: CASSPYLGQPQHF.

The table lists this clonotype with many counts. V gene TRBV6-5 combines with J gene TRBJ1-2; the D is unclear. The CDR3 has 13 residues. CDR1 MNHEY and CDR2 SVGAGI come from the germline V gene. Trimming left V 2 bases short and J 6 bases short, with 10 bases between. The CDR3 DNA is TGTGCCAGCAGTTACGGGAGGGAAAATGGCTACACCTTC. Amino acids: CASSYGRENGYTF.

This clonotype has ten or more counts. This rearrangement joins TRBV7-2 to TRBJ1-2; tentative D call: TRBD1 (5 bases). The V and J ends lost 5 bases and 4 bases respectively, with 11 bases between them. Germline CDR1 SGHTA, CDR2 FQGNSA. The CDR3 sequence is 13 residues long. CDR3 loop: CASSRGGAYGYTF. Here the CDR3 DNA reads TGTGCCAGCAGCCGCGGAGGGGCCTATGGCTACACCTTC.

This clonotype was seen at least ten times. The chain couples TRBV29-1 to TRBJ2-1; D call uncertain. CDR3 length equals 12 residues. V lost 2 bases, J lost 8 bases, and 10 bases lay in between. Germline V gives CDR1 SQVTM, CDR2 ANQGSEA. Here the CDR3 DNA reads TGCAGCGTTGAATCTACGGGCGATGAGCAGTTCTTC. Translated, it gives CSVESTGDEQFF.

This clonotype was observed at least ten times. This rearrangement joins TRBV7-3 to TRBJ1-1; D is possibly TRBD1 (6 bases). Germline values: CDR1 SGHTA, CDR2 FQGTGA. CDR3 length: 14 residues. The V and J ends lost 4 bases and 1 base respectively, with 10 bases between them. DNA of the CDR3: TGTGCCAGCAGCTCACAGGGAGGGAACACTGAAGCTTTCTTT. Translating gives CASSSQGGNTEAFF.

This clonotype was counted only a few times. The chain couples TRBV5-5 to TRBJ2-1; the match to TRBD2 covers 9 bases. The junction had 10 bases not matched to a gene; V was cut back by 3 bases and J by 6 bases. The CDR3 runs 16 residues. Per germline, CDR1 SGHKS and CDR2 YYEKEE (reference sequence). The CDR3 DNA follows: TGTGCCAGCAGCTCCAGACTGACTAGCGGCGTCAATGAGCAGTTCTTC. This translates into CASSSRLTSGVNEQFF.

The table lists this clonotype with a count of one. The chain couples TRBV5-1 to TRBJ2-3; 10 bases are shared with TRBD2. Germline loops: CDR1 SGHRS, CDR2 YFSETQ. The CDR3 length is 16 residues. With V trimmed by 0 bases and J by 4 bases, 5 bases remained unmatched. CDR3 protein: CASSLAPSGSSDTQYF. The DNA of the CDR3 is TGCGCCAGCAGCTTGGCCCCTAGCGGGAGCTCAGATACGCAGTATTTT.

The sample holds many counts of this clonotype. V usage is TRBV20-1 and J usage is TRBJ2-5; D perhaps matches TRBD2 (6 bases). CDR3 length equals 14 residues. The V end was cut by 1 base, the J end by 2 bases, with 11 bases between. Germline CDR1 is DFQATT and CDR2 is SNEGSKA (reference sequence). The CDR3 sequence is CSARAPGEQETQYF. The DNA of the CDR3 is TGCAGTGCTAGAGCCCCGGGAGAACAAGAGACCCAGTACTTC.

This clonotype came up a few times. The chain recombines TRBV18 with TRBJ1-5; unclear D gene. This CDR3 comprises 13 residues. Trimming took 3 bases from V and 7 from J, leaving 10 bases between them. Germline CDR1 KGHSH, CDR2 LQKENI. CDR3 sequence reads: CASSPGIRQPQHF. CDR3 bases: TGTGCCAGCTCACCCGGGATTAGACAGCCCCAGCATTTT.